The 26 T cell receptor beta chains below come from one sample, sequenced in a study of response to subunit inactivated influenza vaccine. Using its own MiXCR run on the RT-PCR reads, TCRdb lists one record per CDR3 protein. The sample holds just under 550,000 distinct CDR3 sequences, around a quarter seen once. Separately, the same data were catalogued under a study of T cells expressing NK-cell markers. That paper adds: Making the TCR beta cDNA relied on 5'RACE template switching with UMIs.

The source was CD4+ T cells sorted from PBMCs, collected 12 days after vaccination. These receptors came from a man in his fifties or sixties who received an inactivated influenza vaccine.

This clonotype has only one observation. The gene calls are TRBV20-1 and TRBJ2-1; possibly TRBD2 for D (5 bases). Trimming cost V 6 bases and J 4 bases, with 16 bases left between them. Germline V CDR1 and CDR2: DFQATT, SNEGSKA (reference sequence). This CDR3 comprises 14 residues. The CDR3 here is CSAQRGPAYNEQFF. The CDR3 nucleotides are TGCAGTGCCCAAAGAGGGCCTGCATACAATGAGCAGTTCTTC.

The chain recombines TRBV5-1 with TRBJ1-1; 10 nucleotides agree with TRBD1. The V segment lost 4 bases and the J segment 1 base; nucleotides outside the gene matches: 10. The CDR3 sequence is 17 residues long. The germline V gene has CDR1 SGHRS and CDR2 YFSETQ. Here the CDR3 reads CASSPVVTGGRNTEAFF. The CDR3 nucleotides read TGCGCCAGCAGCCCCGTTGTGACAGGGGGCCGGAACACTGAAGCTTTCTTT.

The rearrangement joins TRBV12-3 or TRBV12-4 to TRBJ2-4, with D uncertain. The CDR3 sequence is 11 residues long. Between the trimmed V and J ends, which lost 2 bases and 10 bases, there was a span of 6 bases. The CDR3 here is CASSLQTIQYF. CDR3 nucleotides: TGTGCCAGCAGTTTACAGACTATTCAGTACTTC.

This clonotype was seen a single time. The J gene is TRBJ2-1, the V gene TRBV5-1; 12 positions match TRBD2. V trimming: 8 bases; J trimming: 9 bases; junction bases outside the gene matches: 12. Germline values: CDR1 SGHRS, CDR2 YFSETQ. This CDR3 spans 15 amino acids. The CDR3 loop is CASGRLAGDIGEQFF. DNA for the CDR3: TGCGCCAGTGGGAGACTAGCGGGAGATATTGGTGAGCAGTTCTTC. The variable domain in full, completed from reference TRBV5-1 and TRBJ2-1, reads KAGVTQTPRYLIKTRGQQVTLSCSPISGHRSVSWYQQTPGQGLQFLFEYFSETQRNKGNFPGRFSGRQFSNSRSEMNVSTLELGDSALYLCASGRLAGDIGEQFFGPGTRLTVL.

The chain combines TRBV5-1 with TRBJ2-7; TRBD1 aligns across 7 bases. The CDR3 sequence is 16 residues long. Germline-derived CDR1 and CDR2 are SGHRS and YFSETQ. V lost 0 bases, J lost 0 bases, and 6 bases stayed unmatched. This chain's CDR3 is CASSLDGQVSSYEQYF. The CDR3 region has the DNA TGCGCCAGCAGCTTGGATGGACAGGTGAGCTCCTACGAGCAGTACTTC.

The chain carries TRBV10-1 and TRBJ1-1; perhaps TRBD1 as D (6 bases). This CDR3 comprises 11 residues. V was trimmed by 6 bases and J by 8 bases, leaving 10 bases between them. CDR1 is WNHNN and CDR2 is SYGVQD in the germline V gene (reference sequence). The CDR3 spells CASRAGAEAFF. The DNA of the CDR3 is TGCGCCAGCAGAGCAGGGGCCGAAGCTTTCTTT.

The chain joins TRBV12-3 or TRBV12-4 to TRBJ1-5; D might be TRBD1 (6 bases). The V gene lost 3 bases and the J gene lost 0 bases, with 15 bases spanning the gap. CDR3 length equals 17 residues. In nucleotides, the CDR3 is TGTGCCAGCAGTTTTTCCGGGACACCTTATAGCAATCAGCCCCAGCATTTT. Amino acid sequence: CASSFSGTPYSNQPQHF.

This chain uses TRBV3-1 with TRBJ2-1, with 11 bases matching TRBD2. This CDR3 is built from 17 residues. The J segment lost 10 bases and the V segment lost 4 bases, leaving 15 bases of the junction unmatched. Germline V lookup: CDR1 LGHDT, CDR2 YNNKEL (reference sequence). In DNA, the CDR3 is TGTGCCAGCAGCCCCCCCCCGGCTAGCGGGGGGAATGGAGAGCAGTTCTTC. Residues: CASSPPPASGGNGEQFF.

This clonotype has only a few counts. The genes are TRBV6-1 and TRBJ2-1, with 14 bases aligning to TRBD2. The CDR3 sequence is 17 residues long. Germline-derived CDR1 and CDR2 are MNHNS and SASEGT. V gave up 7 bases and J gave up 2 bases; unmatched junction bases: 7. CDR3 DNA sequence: TGTGCCAGCACCAGAGGACTAGCGGGAGGTCCCTACAATGAGCAGTTCTTC. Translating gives CASTRGLAGGPYNEQFF.

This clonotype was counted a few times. The CDR3 DNA follows: TGTGCCAGCAGTGAAGCGCCAGGTTATGAAAAACTGTTTTTT. Translating gives CASSEAPGYEKLFF. V usage is TRBV6-1 and J usage is TRBJ1-4, with D unresolved. The CDR3 extends over 14 amino acids. CDR1 is MNHNS and CDR2 is SASEGT in the germline V gene. Trimming took off 0 bases at V and 6 bases at J, with 8 bases between the two ends.

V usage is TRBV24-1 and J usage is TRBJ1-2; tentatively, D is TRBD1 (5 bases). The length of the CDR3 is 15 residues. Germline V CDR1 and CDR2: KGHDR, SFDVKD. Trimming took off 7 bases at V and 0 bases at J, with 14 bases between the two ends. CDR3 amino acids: CATSHRRKTNYGYTF. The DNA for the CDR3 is TGTGCCACCAGCCACAGGCGGAAAACTAACTATGGCTACACCTTC.

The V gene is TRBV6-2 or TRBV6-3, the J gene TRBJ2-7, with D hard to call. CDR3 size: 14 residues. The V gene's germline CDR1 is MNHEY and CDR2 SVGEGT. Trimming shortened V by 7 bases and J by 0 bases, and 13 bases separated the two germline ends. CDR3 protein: CASKVRTASYEQYF. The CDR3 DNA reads TGTGCCAGCAAGGTCCGGACGGCCTCCTACGAGCAGTACTTC.

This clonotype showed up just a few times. The CDR3 nucleotides read TGTGCCAGCAGCTTGTGGGGGGTACGGAACACCGGGGAGCTGTTTTTT. This encodes CASSLWGVRNTGELFF. The chain carries TRBV5-5 and TRBJ2-2, with D perhaps matching TRBD2 (6 bases). This CDR3 is built from 16 residues. Trimming took off 1 base at V and 1 base at J, with 11 bases between the two ends. CDR1 SGHKS and CDR2 YYEKEE come from the germline V gene (reference sequence).

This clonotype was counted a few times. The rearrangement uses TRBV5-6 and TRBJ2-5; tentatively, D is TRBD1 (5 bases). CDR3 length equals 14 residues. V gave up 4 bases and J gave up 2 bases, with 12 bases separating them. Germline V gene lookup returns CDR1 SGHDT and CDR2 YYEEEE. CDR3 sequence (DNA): TGTGCCAGCAGCCCAAGGGGAAAACAAGAGACCCAGTACTTC. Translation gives CASSPRGKQETQYF. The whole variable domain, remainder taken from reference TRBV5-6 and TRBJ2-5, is DAGVTQSPTHLIKTRGQQVTLRCSPKSGHDTVSWYQQALGQGPQFIFQYYEEEERQRGNFPDRFSGHQFPNYSSELNVNALLLGDSALYLCASSPRGKQETQYFGPGTRLLVL.

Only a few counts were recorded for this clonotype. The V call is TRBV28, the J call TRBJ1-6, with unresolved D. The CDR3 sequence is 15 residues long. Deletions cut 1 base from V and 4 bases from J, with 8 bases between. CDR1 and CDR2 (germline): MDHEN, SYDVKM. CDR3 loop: CASSLSEGYNSPLHF. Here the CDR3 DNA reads TGTGCCAGCAGTTTATCGGAGGGATATAATTCACCCCTCCACTTT.

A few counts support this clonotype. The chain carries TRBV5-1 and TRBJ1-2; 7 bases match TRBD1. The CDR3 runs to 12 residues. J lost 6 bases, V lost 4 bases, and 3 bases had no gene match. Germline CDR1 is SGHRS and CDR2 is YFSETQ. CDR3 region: CASSPTGNGYTF. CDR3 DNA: TGCGCCAGCAGCCCGACAGGGAATGGCTACACCTTC.

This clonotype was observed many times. CDR3 in DNA: TGTGCCACCAGTGGGAGGGGCGGGAGGGTTGCCTATGAGCAGTTCTTC. Protein product: CATSGRGGRVAYEQFF. The chain couples TRBV24-1 to TRBJ2-1; 9 positions agree with TRBD2. Germline trimming cut 5 bases from V and 8 bases from J; bases unmatched to any gene: 12. From germline, CDR1 is KGHDR and CDR2 SFDVKD. The CDR3 length is 16 residues.

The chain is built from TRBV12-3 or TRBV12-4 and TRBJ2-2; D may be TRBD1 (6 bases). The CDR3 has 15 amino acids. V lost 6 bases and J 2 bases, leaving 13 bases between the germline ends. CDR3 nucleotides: TGTGCCAGCAGCCGGGACATCAGAAACACCGGGGAGCTGTTTTTT. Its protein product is CASSRDIRNTGELFF.

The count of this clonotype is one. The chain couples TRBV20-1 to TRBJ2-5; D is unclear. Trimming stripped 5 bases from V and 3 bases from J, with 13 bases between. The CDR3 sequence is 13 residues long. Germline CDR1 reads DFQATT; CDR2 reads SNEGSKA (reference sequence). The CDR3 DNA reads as TGCAGTGCTGTAGGGATTAGGAAAGAGACCCAGTACTTC. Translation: CSAVGIRKETQYF.

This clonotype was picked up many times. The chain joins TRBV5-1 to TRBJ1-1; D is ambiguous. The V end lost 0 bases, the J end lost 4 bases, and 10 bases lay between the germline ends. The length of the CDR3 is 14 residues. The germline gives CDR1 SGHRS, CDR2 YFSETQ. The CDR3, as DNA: TGCGCCAGCAGCTTGGGCGGGGTTGGCACTGAAGCTTTCTTT. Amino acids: CASSLGGVGTEAFF.

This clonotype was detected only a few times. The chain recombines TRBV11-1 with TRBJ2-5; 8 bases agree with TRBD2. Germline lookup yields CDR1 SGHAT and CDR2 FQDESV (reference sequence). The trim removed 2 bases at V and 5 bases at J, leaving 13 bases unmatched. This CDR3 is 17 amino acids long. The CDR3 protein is CASSLLSTRGGIETQYF. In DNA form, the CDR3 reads TGTGCCAGCAGCTTATTGAGTACCCGCGGGGGGATCGAGACCCAGTACTTC.

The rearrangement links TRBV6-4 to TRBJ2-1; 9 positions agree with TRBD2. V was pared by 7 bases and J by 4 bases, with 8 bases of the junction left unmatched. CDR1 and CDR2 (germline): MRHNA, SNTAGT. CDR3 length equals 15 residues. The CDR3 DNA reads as TGTGCCAGCAACCATAGCGGGGGAGAATACAATGAGCAGTTCTTC. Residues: CASNHSGGEYNEQFF.

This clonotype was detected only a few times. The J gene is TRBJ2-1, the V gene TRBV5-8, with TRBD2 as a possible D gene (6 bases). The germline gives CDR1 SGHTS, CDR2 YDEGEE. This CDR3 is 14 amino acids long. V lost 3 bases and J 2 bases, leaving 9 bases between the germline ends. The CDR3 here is CASSWGGTYNEQFF. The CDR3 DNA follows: TGTGCCAGCAGCTGGGGCGGGACCTACAATGAGCAGTTCTTC.

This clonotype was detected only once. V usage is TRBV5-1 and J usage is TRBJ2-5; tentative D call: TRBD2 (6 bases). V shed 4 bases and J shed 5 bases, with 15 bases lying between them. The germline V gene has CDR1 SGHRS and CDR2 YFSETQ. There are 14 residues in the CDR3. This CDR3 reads CASSLTGEGETQYF. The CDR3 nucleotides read TGCGCCAGCAGCCTCACGGGGGAAGGGGAGACCCAGTACTTC.

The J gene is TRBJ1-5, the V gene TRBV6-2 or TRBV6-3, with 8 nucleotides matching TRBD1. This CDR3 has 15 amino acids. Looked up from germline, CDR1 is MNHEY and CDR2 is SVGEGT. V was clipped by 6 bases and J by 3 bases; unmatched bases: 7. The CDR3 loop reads CASSLGQVINQPQHF. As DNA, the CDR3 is TGTGCCAGCAGCTTGGGACAGGTCATCAATCAGCCCCAGCATTTT.

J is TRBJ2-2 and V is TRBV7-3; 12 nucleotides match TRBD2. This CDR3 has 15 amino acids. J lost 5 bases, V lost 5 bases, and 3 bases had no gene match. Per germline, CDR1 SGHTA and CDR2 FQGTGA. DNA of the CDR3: TGTGCCAGCAGCGTACTAGCGGGAGGAACCGGGGAGCTGTTTTTT. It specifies CASSVLAGGTGELFF.